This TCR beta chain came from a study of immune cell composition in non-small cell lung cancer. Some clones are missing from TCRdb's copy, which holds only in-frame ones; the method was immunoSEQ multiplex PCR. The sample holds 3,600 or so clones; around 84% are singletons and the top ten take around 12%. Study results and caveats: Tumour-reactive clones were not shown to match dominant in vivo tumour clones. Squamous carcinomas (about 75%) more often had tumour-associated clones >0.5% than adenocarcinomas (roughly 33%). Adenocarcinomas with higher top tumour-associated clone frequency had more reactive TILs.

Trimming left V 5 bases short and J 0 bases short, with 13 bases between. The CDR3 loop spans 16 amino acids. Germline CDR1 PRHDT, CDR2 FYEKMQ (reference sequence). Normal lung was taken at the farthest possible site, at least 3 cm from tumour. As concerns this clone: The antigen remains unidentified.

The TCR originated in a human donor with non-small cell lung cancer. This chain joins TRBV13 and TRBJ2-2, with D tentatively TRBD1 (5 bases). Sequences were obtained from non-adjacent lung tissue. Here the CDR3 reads CASSAIGRANTGELFF. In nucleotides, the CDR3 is TGTGCCAGCAGCGCCATAGGCAGGGCGAACACCGGGGAGCTGTTTTTT.